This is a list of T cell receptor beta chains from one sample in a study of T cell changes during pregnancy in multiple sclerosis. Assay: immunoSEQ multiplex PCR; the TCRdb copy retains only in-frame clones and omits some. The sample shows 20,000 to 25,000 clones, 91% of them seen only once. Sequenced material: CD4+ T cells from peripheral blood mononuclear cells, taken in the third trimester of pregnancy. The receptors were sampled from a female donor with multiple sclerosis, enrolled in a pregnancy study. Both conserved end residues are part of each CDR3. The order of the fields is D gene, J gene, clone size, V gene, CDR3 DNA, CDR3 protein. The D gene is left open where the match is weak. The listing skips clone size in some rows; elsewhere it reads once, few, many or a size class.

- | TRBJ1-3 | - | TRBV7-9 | TGTGCCAGCAGCCCCAGGGGATCTTACTCTGGAAACACCATATATTTT | CASSPRGSYSGNTIYF
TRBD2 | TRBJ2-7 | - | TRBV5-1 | TGCGCCAGCAGCTTGGCTCTAGCGGGTGCCGGCGAGCAGTACTTC | CASSLALAGAGEQYF
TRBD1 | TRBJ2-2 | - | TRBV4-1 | TGCGCCAGCAGCCGCGGACAGGGCCGGACCGGGGAGCTGTTTTTT | CASSRGQGRTGELFF
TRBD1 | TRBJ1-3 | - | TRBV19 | TGTGCCAGTAGGCACCGGGGGACAGGGGGCCCGGCTGGAAACACCATATATTTT | CASRHRGTGGPAGNTIYF
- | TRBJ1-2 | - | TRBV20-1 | TGCAGTGCTAGAGATTGGACACTCGGGACCTTC | CSARDWTLGTF
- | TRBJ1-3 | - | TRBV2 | TGTGCCAGCAGGGAGGGACCTGGAAACACCATATATTTT | CASREGPGNTIYF
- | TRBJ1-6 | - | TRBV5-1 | TGCGCCAGCAGCTTGGATGCGGGGGCAGGATCACCCCTCCACTTT | CASSLDAGAGSPLHF
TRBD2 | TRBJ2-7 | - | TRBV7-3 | TGTGCCAGCAGCTTAAGAGGCGGTAGCGGGGATCAGTACTTC | CASSLRGGSGDQYF
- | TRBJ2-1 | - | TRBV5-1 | TGCGCCAGCAGCTTGGGAGGGCTTAGTTACAATGAGCAGTTCTTC | CASSLGGLSYNEQFF
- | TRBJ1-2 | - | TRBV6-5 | TGTGCCAGCACGCGGGCGGGGTATGGGTATGGCTACACCTTC | CASTRAGYGYGYTF
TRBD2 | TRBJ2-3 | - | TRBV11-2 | TGTGCCAGCAGCTTGGCCCCTAGCGGGGGAACGGGAGATACGCAGTATTTT | CASSLAPSGGTGDTQYF
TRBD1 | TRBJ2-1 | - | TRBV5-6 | TGTGCCAGCAGTACAGGGGGGCCCAATGAGCAGTTCTTC | CASSTGGPNEQFF
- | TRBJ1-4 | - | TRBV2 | TGTGCCAGCAGTCGGACACTTGCAACTAATGAAAAACTGTTTTTT | CASSRTLATNEKLFF
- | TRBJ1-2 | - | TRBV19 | TGTGCCAGTGGGGAAGCCTCCCCGGGGGGGGGCTACACCTTC | CASGEASPGGGYTF
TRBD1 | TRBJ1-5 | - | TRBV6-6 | TGTGCCAGCAGGGATACAGGGGCAAATCAGCCCCAGCATTTT | CASRDTGANQPQHF
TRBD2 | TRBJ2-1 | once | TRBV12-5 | TGTGCTAGTGGTTTGGCCAAGACTAGCGGGGGAGGAGAGAATGAGCAGTTCTTC | CASGLAKTSGGGENEQFF
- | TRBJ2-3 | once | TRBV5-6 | TGTGCCAGCAGCTCTCTCTCGTACTTTAGCACAGATACGCAGTATTTT | CASSSLSYFSTDTQYF
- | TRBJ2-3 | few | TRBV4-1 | TGCGCCAGCAGCCAGACCGGGACTTGGCAGTATTTT | CASSQTGTWQYF
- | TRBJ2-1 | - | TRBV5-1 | TGCGCCAGCAGCTTGTACCAGGGAAGTATACGGTCGGGTGAGCAGTTCTTC | CASSLYQGSIRSGEQFF
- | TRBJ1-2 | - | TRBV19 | TGTGCCAGTAGTATAGCGGGGTTCTATGGCTACACCTTC | CASSIAGFYGYTF
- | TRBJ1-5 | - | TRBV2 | TGTGCCAGCAGTGTTTTACGCCGGGGTCAGCCCCAGCATTTT | CASSVLRRGQPQHF
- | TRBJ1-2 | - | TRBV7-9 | TGTGCCAGCAGCGGAGGGCCAGGTTCTAACTATGGCTACACCTTC | CASSGGPGSNYGYTF
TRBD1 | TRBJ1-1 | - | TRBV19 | TGTGCCAGTTGGGACAGGGGTGCCACGAACACTGAAGCTTTCTTT | CASWDRGATNTEAFF
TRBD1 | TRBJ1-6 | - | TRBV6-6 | TGTGCCAGCAACACAGGGGATAATTCACCCCTCCACTTT | CASNTGDNSPLHF
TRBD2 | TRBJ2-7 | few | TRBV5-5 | TGTGCCAGCAGCTTGAGGAGCGGGGGCGCCAGGCAGTACTTC | CASSLRSGGARQYF
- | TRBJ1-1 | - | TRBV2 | TGTGCCAGCAGTGGTCAGTTGAACACTGAAGCTTTCTTT | CASSGQLNTEAFF
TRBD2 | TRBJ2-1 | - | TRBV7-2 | TGTGCCAGCAGGGGAAGCGGGGTTGCGAAGAATGAGCAGTTCTTC | CASRGSGVAKNEQFF
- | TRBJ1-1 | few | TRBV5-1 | TGCGCCAGCAGCCCGGAGGAGGCCCTGAACACTGAAGCTTTCTTT | CASSPEEALNTEAFF
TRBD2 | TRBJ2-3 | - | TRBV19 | TGTGCCAGTAGGTTCCGGTCTAGCGGGGGCACAGATACGCAGTATTTT | CASRFRSSGGTDTQYF
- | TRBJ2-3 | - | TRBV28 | TGTGCCAGCAGTTTAGGCAGGGGAGAACCTTGGACAGATACGCAGTATTTT | CASSLGRGEPWTDTQYF
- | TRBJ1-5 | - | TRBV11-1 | TGTGCCAGCAGCTTAGATAGACATTGGACCCAGCATTTT | CASSLDRHWTQHF
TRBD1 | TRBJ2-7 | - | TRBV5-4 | TGTGCCAGCAGCTTGAAGCGGGGACAGGGTGGTGTCGAGCAGTACTTC | CASSLKRGQGGVEQYF
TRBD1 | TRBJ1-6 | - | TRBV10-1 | TGCGCCAGCAGTGGGACAGGGGCTTCACCCCTCCACTTT | CASSGTGASPLHF
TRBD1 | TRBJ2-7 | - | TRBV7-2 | TGTGCCAGCAGCTTACGAGACAGGGGTTACGAGCAGTACTTC | CASSLRDRGYEQYF
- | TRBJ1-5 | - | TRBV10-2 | TGCGCCAGCAGTGAGAACCAGAGGGATCAGCCCCAGCATTTT | CASSENQRDQPQHF
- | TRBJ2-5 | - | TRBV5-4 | TGTGCCAGCAGCTTGGGGGGGCTTGATGAGACCCAGTACTTC | CASSLGGLDETQYF
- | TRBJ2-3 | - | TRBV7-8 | TGTGCCAGCAGCTTAAACTCTCTAGCAACTGGTACGCAGTATTTT | CASSLNSLATGTQYF
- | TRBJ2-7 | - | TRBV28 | TGTGCCAGCAGTTTAGGAGGGTACGGCTCCTACGAGCAGTACTTC | CASSLGGYGSYEQYF
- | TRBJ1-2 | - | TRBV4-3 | TGCGCCAGCAGCCAAGATTATGCCCAGGGAAACTATGGCTACACCTTC | CASSQDYAQGNYGYTF
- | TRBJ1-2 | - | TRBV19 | TGTGCCAGTCGGAATTACGGCGGGAACTATGGCTACACCTTC | CASRNYGGNYGYTF
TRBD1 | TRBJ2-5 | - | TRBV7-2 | TGTGCCAGCAGCTTAACTACAGGGGGGACTTTGAGCCAGTACTTC | CASSLTTGGTLSQYF
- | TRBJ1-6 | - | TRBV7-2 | TGTGCCAGCAGCCCGGTCCCGGGAAATTTTGGTTCACCCCTCCACTTT | CASSPVPGNFGSPLHF
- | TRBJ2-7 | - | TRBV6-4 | TGTGCCAGCAGTGATTCGGGAAATGGCAGCTCCTACGAGCAGTACTTC | CASSDSGNGSSYEQYF
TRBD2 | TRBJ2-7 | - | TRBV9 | TGTGCCAGCAGCGTAGGTCCTAGCGGGGGGGCTTCCTACGAGCAGTACTTC | CASSVGPSGGASYEQYF
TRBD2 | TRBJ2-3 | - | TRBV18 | TGTGCCAGCTCACCACGGATAGCGGGGGTCCGGGGAGATACGCAGTATTTT | CASSPRIAGVRGDTQYF
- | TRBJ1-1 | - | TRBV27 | TGTGCCAGCAGTTTTCTCAGGGAGAACACTGAAGCTTTCTTT | CASSFLRENTEAFF
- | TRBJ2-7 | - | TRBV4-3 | TGCGCCAGCAGCCACCTACCAACGGACTCGCGCGAGCAGTACTTC | CASSHLPTDSREQYF
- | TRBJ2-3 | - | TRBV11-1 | TGTGCCAGCAGCATTCTAGCCCTGGATACGCAGTATTTT | CASSILALDTQYF
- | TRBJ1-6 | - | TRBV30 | TGTGCCTGGACATCAGCCCCGGGCTCCTATAATTCACCCCTCCACTTT | CAWTSAPGSYNSPLHF
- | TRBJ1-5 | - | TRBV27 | TGTGCCAGCAGTCCCTACGGAGGCCACCAGCCCCAGCATTTT | CASSPYGGHQPQHF
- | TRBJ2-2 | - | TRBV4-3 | TGCGCCAGCAGCCAAGATCAGGCCGGGGAGCTGTTTTTT | CASSQDQAGELFF
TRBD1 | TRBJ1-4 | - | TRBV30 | TGTGCCTGGAGTTTAAGGGGGCTTCCGGTAAAACTGTTTTTT | CAWSLRGLPVKLFF
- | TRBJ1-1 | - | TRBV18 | TGTGCCAGCTCACCCCAGGGGAACACTGAAGCTTTCTTT | CASSPQGNTEAFF
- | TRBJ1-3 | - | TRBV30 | TGTGCCTGGGGAGTAAGTGGCAGAAACACCATATATTTT | CAWGVSGRNTIYF
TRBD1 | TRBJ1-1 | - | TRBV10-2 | TGCGCCACCCTCGACAGGGGGCTTAAAGCTTTCTTT | CATLDRGLKAFF
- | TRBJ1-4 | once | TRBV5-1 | TGCGCCAGCAGCTTGGGGCAGGGGACCGAAAAACTGTTTTTT | CASSLGQGTEKLFF